These T cell receptor beta chains were read from a single sample in a study of PD-L1 blockade in urothelial cancer. Assay used: immunoSEQ multiplex PCR; TCRdb lists only in-frame clones, some missing. Counted here are roughly 100,000 clones, 89% occurring once; the ten biggest clones make up 0.97%. Sequencing used PBMCs, obtained around atezolizumab (anti-PD-L1) treatment. Every receptor here comes from a woman aged 80 or over with urothelial cancer. The CDR3 runs from the conserved cysteine through the conserved F or W. The D gene is left open where the match is weak. Part of the rows lack a size; the others show once, few, many or a class for expanded clones.

>TRBJ1-4|-|TRBV9|-
CASSVLGLPGSNEKLFF
TGTGCCAGCAGCGTACTGGGCCTCCCGGGGTCTAATGAAAAACTGTTTTTT
>TRBJ2-7|few|TRBV9|TRBD2
CASSPLAGGPEEQYF
TGTGCCAGCAGCCCTTTAGCGGGAGGGCCTGAAGAGCAGTACTTC
>TRBJ1-4|-|TRBV5-1|-
CASSSSGRSTNEKLFF
TGCGCCAGCAGCTCTTCTGGGAGGTCAACTAATGAAAAACTGTTTTTT
>TRBJ1-2|-|TRBV19|TRBD1
CARARGQRGGYTF
TGTGCCAGGGCTAGGGGACAGCGAGGTGGCTACACCTTC
>TRBJ2-7|-|TRBV27|-
CVSSLKGRRSYEQYF
TGTGTCAGCAGTTTAAAGGGCAGGAGGTCCTACGAGCAGTACTTC
>TRBJ2-5|-|TRBV2|TRBD2
CASSWLAGKETQYF
TGTGCCAGCTCATGGCTAGCGGGAAAAGAGACCCAGTACTTC
>TRBJ1-2|-|TRBV27|-
CASSSHDRSYGYTF
TGTGCCAGCAGTTCCCACGACAGGAGCTATGGCTACACCTTC
>TRBJ1-2|-|TRBV19|-
CASSIDDRLRGYTF
TGTGCCAGTAGTATAGATGACAGGCTCCGCGGCTACACCTTC
>TRBJ1-5|-|TRBV30|TRBD1
CAWSQGAGNQPQHF
TGTGCCTGGAGTCAGGGGGCGGGGAATCAGCCCCAGCATTTT
>TRBJ2-7|-|TRBV28|-
CASSPPDRHRYEQYF
TGTGCCAGCAGCCCCCCCGACAGACACCGCTACGAGCAGTACTTC
>TRBJ2-7|-|TRBV6-5|-
CASSPDIYEQYF
TGTGCCAGCAGTCCGGACATCTACGAGCAGTACTTC
>TRBJ2-5|once|TRBV5-4|-
CASSPGDTQETQYF
TGTGCCAGCAGCCCAGGGGACACCCAAGAGACCCAGTACTTC
>TRBJ2-5|-|TRBV4-1|TRBD2
CASSQGLAEPREAQYF
TGCGCCAGCAGCCAGGGACTAGCGGAACCAAGAGAGGCCCAGTACTTC
>TRBJ1-2|-|TRBV5-1|TRBD1
CASSTGQAPINYGYTF
TGCGCCAGCAGCACGGGACAGGCGCCGATAAACTATGGCTACACCTTC
>TRBJ2-7|-|TRBV7-8|-
CASSLGGYGSQTYEQYF
TGTGCCAGCAGCTTAGGAGGCTACGGATCTCAAACTTACGAGCAGTACTTC
>TRBJ1-4|-|TRBV19|TRBD1
CASSFRWDSQGEKLFF
TGTGCCAGTAGTTTCCGCTGGGACAGTCAAGGCGAAAAACTGTTTTTT
>TRBJ1-5|-|TRBV6-1|TRBD1
CASSGDRGRNQPQHF
TGTGCCAGCAGTGGGGACAGGGGGCGCAATCAGCCCCAGCATTTT
>TRBJ2-7|-|TRBV9|-
CASSVGTGVSDAQYF
TGTGCCAGCAGCGTAGGCACGGGAGTGAGTGACGCGCAGTACTTC
>TRBJ2-2|once|TRBV30|-
CAWDFAGGELFF
TGTGCCTGGGATTTTGCAGGGGGGGAGCTGTTTTTT
>TRBJ2-3|-|TRBV27|-
CASSSPLPTSTDTQYF
TGTGCCAGCAGTTCCCCGCTGCCTACTAGCACAGATACGCAGTATTTT
>TRBJ1-3|-|TRBV16|-
CASSQDSTGHSGNTIYF
TGTGCCAGCAGCCAAGATTCGACAGGCCACTCTGGAAACACCATATATTTT
>TRBJ2-5|-|TRBV11-2|TRBD1
CASSFTSGQGQETQYF
TGTGCCAGCAGCTTCACATCGGGACAGGGACAAGAGACCCAGTACTTC
>TRBJ2-5|-|TRBV7-8|-
CASRGLTGSETQYF
TGTGCCAGCAGGGGACTCACGGGGTCAGAGACCCAGTACTTC
>TRBJ2-3|-|TRBV7-9|TRBD2
CASSRSGGSTDTQYF
TGTGCCAGCAGCCGCAGCGGGGGTAGCACAGATACGCAGTATTTT
>TRBJ2-5|once|TRBV28|TRBD1
CASSLTTGGGQETQYF
TGTGCCAGCAGTTTAACGACAGGGGGCGGCCAAGAGACCCAGTACTTC
>TRBJ2-2|-|TRBV5-4|-
CASSLVQGGTGELFF
TGTGCCAGCAGCTTGGTCCAGGGTGGGACCGGGGAGCTGTTTTTT
>TRBJ2-7|-|TRBV30|TRBD1
CAWSPGGGRHSYEQYF
TGTGCCTGGAGCCCAGGGGGCGGGCGCCACAGCTACGAGCAGTACTTC
>TRBJ2-7|-|TRBV27|-
CASSGENGLGYKQYF
TGTGCCAGCAGTGGGGAGAACGGACTCGGCTATAAGCAGTACTTC
>TRBJ2-1|-|TRBV9|TRBD2
CASSVELAGVTQFF
TGTGCCAGCAGCGTAGAACTAGCGGGAGTCACGCAGTTCTTC
>TRBJ1-1|-|TRBV19|TRBD1
CASRGQGAGTEAFF
TGTGCCAGTAGGGGACAGGGGGCAGGAACTGAAGCTTTCTTT
>TRBJ2-7|-|TRBV5-1|-
CASSPTAGIDEQYF
TGCGCCAGCAGCCCTACAGCGGGCATCGACGAGCAGTACTTC
>TRBJ1-2|-|TRBV27|-
CASSFRGRNYGYTF
TGTGCCAGCAGTTTTCGGGGAAGAAACTATGGCTACACCTTC
>TRBJ1-1|-|TRBV10-3|-
CAISARGGTPEAFF
TGTGCCATCAGTGCTCGGGGGGGGACCCCTGAAGCTTTCTTT
>TRBJ1-5|-|TRBV14|-
CASSAAGGGQPQHF
TGTGCCAGCAGCGCGGCGGGGGGAGGCCAGCCCCAGCATTTT
>TRBJ2-5|-|TRBV7-8|-
CASSLLAERGETQYF
TGTGCCAGCAGCCTTTTAGCGGAAAGGGGAGAGACCCAGTACTTC
>TRBJ1-2|-|TRBV6-1|-
CATFDGVNYGYTF
TGTGCCACCTTTGACGGGGTTAACTATGGCTACACCTTC
>TRBJ1-2|-|TRBV7-9|TRBD1
CASSFYRGLGVTDYGYTF
TGTGCCAGCAGCTTCTACAGGGGGCTTGGGGTAACAGACTATGGCTACACCTTC
>TRBJ2-2|-|TRBV5-4|TRBD2
CASRALTSGPTGELFF
TGTGCCAGCAGGGCTCTGACTAGCGGACCGACCGGGGAGCTGTTTTTT
>TRBJ2-7|-|TRBV5-6|-
CASSLSGLFGYEQYF
TGTGCCAGCAGCTTATCAGGGTTGTTCGGTTACGAGCAGTACTTC
>TRBJ2-1|-|TRBV19|TRBD1
CASSIGSGGRSNEQFF
TGTGCCAGTAGTATTGGGTCAGGGGGCCGATCCAATGAGCAGTTCTTC
>TRBJ2-5|-|TRBV19|TRBD2
CASSLGTSARRAETQYF
TGTGCCAGTAGCCTCGGGACTAGCGCCAGACGAGCGGAGACCCAGTACTTC
>TRBJ2-1|few|TRBV5-1|TRBD2
CASSLAQREWDNEQFF
TGCGCCAGCAGCTTGGCACAGCGGGAGTGGGACAATGAGCAGTTCTTC
>TRBJ1-2|-|TRBV7-9|-
CASSLGRHRDGYTF
TGTGCCAGCAGCTTAGGCCGACACCGCGACGGCTACACCTTC
>TRBJ2-3|-|TRBV7-9|-
CASSSGGSSTDTQYF
TGTGCCAGCAGTTCCGGGGGTTCTAGCACAGATACGCAGTATTTT
>TRBJ1-1|-|TRBV28|TRBD1
CASTLNQQGPGAEAFF
TGTGCCAGCACCCTCAACCAACAGGGGCCGGGCGCTGAAGCTTTCTTT
>TRBJ1-3|few|TRBV9|-
CASSGGGNSGNTIYF
TGTGCCAGCAGCGGAGGGGGAAACTCTGGAAACACCATATATTTT
>TRBJ2-3|-|TRBV7-6|TRBD2
CASSLGTSGASTDTQYF
TGTGCCAGCAGCTTAGGGACTAGCGGGGCTTCCACAGATACGCAGTATTTT
>TRBJ1-5|-|TRBV30|-
CAWSEGRGHQPQHF
TGTGCCTGGAGTGAGGGTAGGGGTCATCAGCCCCAGCATTTT
>TRBJ2-7|once|TRBV28|TRBD1
CATHRGLGEQYF
TGTGCCACCCACAGGGGGCTTGGCGAGCAGTACTTC
>TRBJ2-7|-|TRBV5-1|-
CASSLGPGLTYEQYF
TGCGCCAGCAGCCTAGGACCGGGACTGACCTACGAGCAGTACTTC
>TRBJ1-4|-|TRBV5-1|TRBD1
CASSGDGQASYGEKLFF
TGCGCCAGCAGCGGGGATGGACAGGCGAGTTATGGCGAAAAACTGTTTTTT
>TRBJ1-2|few|TRBV19|TRBD1
CASRKEGAENYGYTF
TGTGCCAGCCGAAAAGAGGGGGCGGAAAACTATGGCTACACCTTC
>TRBJ2-3|-|TRBV10-1|TRBD2
CASSESGMTDTQYF
TGCGCCAGCAGTGAAAGCGGGATGACAGATACGCAGTATTTT
>TRBJ2-7|-|TRBV28|TRBD2
CAGGRGVGYEQYF
TGTGCCGGAGGACGGGGGGTTGGGTACGAGCAGTACTTC
>TRBJ1-5|-|TRBV2|-
CASSGGQNSNQPQHF
TGTGCCAGCAGTGGTGGACAAAATAGCAATCAGCCCCAGCATTTT
>TRBJ1-4|-|TRBV6-5|TRBD1
CASSYSPTGVEKLFF
TGTGCCAGCAGTTACTCCCCGACAGGGGTTGAAAAACTGTTTTTT
>TRBJ2-1|-|TRBV19|TRBD2
CASSIDGATSGYNEQFF
TGTGCCAGTAGTATAGATGGGGCGACTAGCGGCTACAATGAGCAGTTCTTC
>TRBJ1-1|once|TRBV11-2|TRBD1
CASSKGAGTEAFF
TGTGCCAGCAGCAAGGGGGCTGGGACTGAAGCTTTCTTT
>TRBJ2-3|few|TRBV5-4|TRBD2
CASSPRGGRGTDTQYF
TGTGCCAGCAGCCCCCGGGGCGGGAGGGGCACAGATACGCAGTATTTT
>TRBJ1-2|once|TRBV28|TRBD1
CASSPRQGGYGYTF
TGTGCCAGCAGTCCGCGACAGGGAGGCTATGGCTACACCTTC